This T cell receptor beta chain was retrieved from a study of blood T cell repertoires in COVID-19. In the study overall: Some COVID-19 samples were acute and others convalescent; all came from the United States, Italy and Spain. PBMCs, B-cell-depleted T cells, or T cells provided the cDNA or gDNA that made up the material.

The junction had 11 bases not matched to a gene; V was cut back by 6 bases and J by 3 bases. Germline V gene lookup returns CDR1 SGHAT and CDR2 FQNNGV. The CDR3 length is 16 residues. Original processing notes: Researchers report that nucleated cell counts were estimated from reference gene primer amplification. Produced via immunoSEQ multiplex PCR; TCRdb's table is partial and in-frame only. V and J calls and clone size are those listed in that table; D and trimming were worked out from the DNA. The sample has around 270,000 clones; around 89% are singletons. The source material was peripheral blood. The receptor comes from a man aged 35-49 years with acute or convalescent COVID-19. The V gene is TRBV11-2, the J gene TRBJ2-1; 7 bases map to TRBD2. The CDR3 loop is CASSKPTSAIYNEQFF. The DNA of the CDR3 is TGTGCCAGCAGTAAGCCCACTAGCGCGATCTACAATGAGCAGTTCTTC.